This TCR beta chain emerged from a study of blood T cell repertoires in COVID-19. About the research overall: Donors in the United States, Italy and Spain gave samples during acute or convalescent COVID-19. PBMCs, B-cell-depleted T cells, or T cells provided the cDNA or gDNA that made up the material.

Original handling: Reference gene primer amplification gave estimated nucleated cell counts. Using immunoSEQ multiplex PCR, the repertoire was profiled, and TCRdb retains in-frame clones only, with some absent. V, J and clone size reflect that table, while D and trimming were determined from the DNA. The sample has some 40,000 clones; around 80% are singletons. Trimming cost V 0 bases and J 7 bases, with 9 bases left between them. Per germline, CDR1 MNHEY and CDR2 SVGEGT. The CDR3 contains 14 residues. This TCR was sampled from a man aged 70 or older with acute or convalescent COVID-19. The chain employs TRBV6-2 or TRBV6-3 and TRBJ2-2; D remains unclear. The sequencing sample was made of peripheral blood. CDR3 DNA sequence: TGTGCCAGCAGTTACTCGCCGCTGCGCGGGGAGCTGTTTTTT. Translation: CASSYSPLRGELFF.